This T cell receptor beta chain comes out of a study of blood T cell repertoires in COVID-19. Study background: Samples taken during acute and convalescent COVID-19 were collected in the United States, Italy and Spain. PBMCs, B-cell-depleted T cells, or T cells were the source of the cDNA or gDNA that made up the material.

V lost 0 bases, J lost 3 bases, and 6 bases stayed unmatched. The CDR3 runs 16 residues. Germline V gene data show CDR1 as MNHEY and CDR2 as SVGEGT. This clone was counted a single time. Per the study methods: Amplification of reference gene primers was used by the study to estimate nucleated cell counts. Clones were read by immunoSEQ multiplex PCR, and TCRdb kept only the in-frame ones, dropping some. For V, J and clone size, that table is used; D and trimming come from the DNA. The sample records around 200,000 clones, 80% to 90% being singletons. The sample taken for sequencing was peripheral blood. The V call is TRBV6-2 or TRBV6-3, the J call TRBJ1-2, with 8 bases identical to TRBD1. The receptor's source is a woman between 18 and 29 years old who had recovered from COVID-19. The CDR3 region is CASSYSKSRGHYGYTF. The DNA for the CDR3 is TGTGCCAGCAGTTACTCAAAATCCAGGGGGCACTATGGCTACACCTTC.